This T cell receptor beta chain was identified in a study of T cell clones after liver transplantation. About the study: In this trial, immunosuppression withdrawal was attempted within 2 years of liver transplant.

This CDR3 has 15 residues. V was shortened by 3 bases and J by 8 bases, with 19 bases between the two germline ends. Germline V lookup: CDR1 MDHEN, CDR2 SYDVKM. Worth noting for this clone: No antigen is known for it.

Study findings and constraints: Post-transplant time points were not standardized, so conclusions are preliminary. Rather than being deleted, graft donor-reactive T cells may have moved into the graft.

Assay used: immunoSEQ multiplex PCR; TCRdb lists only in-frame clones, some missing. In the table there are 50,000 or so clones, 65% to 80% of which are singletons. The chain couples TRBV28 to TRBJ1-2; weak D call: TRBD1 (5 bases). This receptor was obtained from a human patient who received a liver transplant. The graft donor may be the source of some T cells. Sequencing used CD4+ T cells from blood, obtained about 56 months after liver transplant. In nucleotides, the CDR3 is TGTGCCAGCAGTTTGTCCCCAGGGAGGGGTTACGGCTACACCTTC. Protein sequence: CASSLSPGRGYGYTF.